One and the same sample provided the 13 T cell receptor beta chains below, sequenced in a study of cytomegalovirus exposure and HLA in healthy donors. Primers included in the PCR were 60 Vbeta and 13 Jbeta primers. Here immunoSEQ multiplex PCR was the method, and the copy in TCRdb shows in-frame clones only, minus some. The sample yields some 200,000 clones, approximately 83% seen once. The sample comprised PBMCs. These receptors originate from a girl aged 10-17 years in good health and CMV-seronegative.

CDR3 bases: TGTGCCAGCAGTTGGGGGGGCGGGCCCACTAATGAAAAACTGTTTTTT. Residues: CASSWGGGPTNEKLFF. The J gene is TRBJ1-4, the V gene TRBV28, with a possible D match to TRBD1 (6 bases). Germline CDR1 and CDR2: MDHEN and SYDVKM. This CDR3 has 16 amino acids. The V and J ends lost 4 bases and 2 bases respectively, with 14 bases between them.

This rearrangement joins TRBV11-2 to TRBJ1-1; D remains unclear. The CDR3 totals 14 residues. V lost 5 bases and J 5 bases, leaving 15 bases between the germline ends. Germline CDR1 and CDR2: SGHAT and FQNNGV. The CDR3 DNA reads TGTGCCAGCAGCACGCTTGACGGGGATACTGAAGCTTTCTTT. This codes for CASSTLDGDTEAFF.

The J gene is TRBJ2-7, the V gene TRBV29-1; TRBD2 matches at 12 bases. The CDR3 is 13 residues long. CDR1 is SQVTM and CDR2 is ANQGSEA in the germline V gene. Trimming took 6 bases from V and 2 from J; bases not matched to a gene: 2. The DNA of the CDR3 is TGCAGCGTGAGACTAGCGGGAGCCTACGAGCAGTACTTC. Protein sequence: CSVRLAGAYEQYF.

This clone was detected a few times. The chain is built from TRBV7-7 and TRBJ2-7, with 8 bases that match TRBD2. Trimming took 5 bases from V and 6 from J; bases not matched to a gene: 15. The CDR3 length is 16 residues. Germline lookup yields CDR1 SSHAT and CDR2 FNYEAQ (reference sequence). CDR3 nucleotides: TGTGCCAGCAGCCCCGCTCTCGGGCGGGGGGTGGGCGAGCAGTACTTC. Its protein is CASSPALGRGVGEQYF.

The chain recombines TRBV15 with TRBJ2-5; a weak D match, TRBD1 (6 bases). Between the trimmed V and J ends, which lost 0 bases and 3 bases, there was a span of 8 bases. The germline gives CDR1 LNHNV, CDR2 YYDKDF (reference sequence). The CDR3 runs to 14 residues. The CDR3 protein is CATSREYREETQYF. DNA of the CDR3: TGTGCCACCAGCAGAGAGTACAGGGAAGAGACCCAGTACTTC.

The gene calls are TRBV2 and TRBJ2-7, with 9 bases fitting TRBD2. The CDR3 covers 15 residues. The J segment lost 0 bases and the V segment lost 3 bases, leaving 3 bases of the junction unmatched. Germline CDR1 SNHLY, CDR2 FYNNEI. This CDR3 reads CASSETSGRSYEQYF. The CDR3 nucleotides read TGTGCCAGCAGTGAGACTAGCGGCCGCTCCTACGAGCAGTACTTC. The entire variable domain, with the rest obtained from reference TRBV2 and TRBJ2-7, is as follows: EPEVTQTPSHQVTQMGQEVILRCVPISNHLYFYWYRQILGQKVEFLVSFYNNEISEKSEIFDDQFSVERPDGSNFTLKIRSTKLEDSAMYFCASSETSGRSYEQYFGPGTRLTVT.

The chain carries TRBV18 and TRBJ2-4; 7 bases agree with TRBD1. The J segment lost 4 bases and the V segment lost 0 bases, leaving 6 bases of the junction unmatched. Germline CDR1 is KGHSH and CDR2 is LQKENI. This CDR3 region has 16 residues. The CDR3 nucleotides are TGTGCCAGCTCACCACCGAACAGGGGTCAGAAAAACATTCAGTACTTC. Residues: CASSPPNRGQKNIQYF. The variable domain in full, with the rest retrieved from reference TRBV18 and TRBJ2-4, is NAGVMQNPRHLVRRRGQEARLRCSPMKGHSHVYWYRQLPEEGLKFMVYLQKENIIDESGMPKERFSAEFPKEGPSILRIQQVVRGDSAAYFCASSPPNRGQKNIQYFGAGTRLSVL.

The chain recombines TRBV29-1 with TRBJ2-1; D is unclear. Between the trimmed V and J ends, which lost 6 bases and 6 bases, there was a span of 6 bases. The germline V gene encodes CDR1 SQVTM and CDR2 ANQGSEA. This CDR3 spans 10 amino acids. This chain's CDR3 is CSVPVNEQFF. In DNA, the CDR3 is TGCAGCGTCCCCGTCAATGAGCAGTTCTTC.

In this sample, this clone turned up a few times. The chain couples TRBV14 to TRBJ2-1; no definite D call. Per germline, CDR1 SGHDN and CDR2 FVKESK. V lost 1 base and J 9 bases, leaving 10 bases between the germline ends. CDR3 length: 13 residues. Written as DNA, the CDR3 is TGTGCCAGCAGCCAAGCGCTATGGAGTGAGCAGTTCTTC. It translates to CASSQALWSEQFF.

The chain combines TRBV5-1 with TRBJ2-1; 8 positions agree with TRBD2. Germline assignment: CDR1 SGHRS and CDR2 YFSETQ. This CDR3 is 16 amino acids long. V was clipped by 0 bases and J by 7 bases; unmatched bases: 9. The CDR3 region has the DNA TGCGCCAGCAGCTTGGTAGCGGGATTGGGCTCGAATGAGCAGTTCTTC. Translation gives CASSLVAGLGSNEQFF.

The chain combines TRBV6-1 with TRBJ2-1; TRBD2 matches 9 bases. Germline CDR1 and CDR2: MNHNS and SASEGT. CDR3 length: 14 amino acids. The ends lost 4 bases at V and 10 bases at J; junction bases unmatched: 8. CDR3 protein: CASSAGTSPPEQFF. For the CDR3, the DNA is TGTGCCAGCAGTGCCGGGACTAGCCCACCGGAGCAGTTCTTC.

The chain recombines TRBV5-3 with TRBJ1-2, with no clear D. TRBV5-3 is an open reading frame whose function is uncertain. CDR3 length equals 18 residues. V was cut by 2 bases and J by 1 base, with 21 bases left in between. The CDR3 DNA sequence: TGTGCCAGAAGCTTTAGAGTACGGTGTCGCGGAATTAACTATGGCTACACCTTC. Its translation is CARSFRVRCRGINYGYTF.

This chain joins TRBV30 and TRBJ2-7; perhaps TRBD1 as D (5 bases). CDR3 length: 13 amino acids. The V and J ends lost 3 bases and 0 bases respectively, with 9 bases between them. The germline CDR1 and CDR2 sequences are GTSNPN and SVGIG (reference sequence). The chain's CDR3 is CAWSVDSSYEQYF. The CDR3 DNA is TGTGCCTGGAGCGTTGACAGCTCCTACGAGCAGTACTTC.